Shown below are 20 T cell receptor beta chains from a single sample sequenced in a study of T cell repertoires in cytomegalovirus infection. Each CDR3 protein is one row after TCRdb ran MiXCR on the reads. The sample contains around 300,000 distinct CDR3 sequences, about 23% of which appear only once. The sequencing sample was made of PBMCs. Receptors originate from a human donor in good health (CMV status not recorded). Some clones in this sample may be carry-over from other donors' samples.

A few counts support this clonotype. The rearrangement joins TRBV10-3 to TRBJ2-1, with 9 positions matching TRBD2. This CDR3 region has 15 residues. The germline V gene has CDR1 ENHRY and CDR2 SYGVKD. V lost 3 bases to trimming and J lost 6 bases; unmatched junction nucleotides: 6. The CDR3 DNA follows: TGTGCCATCAGTGAAGTAGCGGGAGTGGGCAATGAGCAGTTCTTC. Encoded protein: CAISEVAGVGNEQFF.

The V call is TRBV29-1, the J call TRBJ2-7, with D tentatively TRBD1 (6 bases). The CDR3 is made up of 14 amino acids. Trimming took off 0 bases at V and 6 bases at J, with 15 bases between the two ends. Germline assignment: CDR1 SQVTM and CDR2 ANQGSEA. CDR3 loop: CSVEDTGLSREQYF. In DNA, the CDR3 is TGCAGCGTTGAAGACACAGGGTTGTCTCGCGAGCAGTACTTC.

At least ten counts were recorded for this clonotype. The CDR3 sequence: CASSQDRGDQPQHF. CDR3 DNA: TGCGCCAGCAGCCAAGACCGGGGGGATCAGCCCCAGCATTTT. V usage is TRBV4-1 and J usage is TRBJ1-5; possible D gene TRBD1, 5 bases. The length of the CDR3 is 14 residues. From germline, CDR1 is MGHRA and CDR2 YSYEKL. V lost 0 bases and J lost 5, with 8 bases in between.

A few counts support this clonotype. The rearrangement uses TRBV6-1 and TRBJ2-7; TRBD1 agrees at 7 bases. In germline, CDR1 is MNHNS, CDR2 SASEGT. There are 15 residues in the CDR3. Unmatched junction bases numbered 9, after V lost 6 bases and J lost 1 base. The CDR3 coding sequence is TGTGCCAGCAGCGATTTCAACAGGGGTTCCTACGAGCAGTACTTC. Translation: CASSDFNRGSYEQYF.

Comments on this clonotype: The junction differs from germline at one of its ends, possibly a read error. V and J are TRBV5-3 and TRBJ1-3, with TRBD1 matching 8 bases. TRBV5-3 is annotated as an ORF whose role is uncertain. This CDR3 is built from 15 residues. The chain's CDR3 is CASSLGRGPGNTIYF. The DNA for the CDR3 is TGTGCCAGCAGCTTGGGCAGGGGGCCCGGAAACACCATATATTTT.

This rearrangement joins TRBV29-1 to TRBJ2-1; D gene ambiguous. This CDR3 is built from 10 residues. Germline lookup yields CDR1 SQVTM and CDR2 ANQGSEA. Trimming cost V 4 bases and J 5 bases, with 3 bases left between them. The CDR3 sequence is CSVANNEQFF. The CDR3 bases are TGCAGCGTTGCGAACAATGAGCAGTTCTTC.

The rearrangement links TRBV7-2 to TRBJ2-4; maybe TRBD2 (5 bases). Trimming left V 5 bases short and J 7 bases short, with 15 bases between. The CDR3 runs to 14 residues. CDR1 and CDR2 from the germline V gene are SGHTA and FQGNSA. The CDR3 here is CASSRGPDTNIQYF. In DNA form, the CDR3 reads TGTGCCAGCAGCCGCGGGCCAGATACCAACATTCAGTACTTC.

V is TRBV20-1 and J is TRBJ2-5; D uncertain. Germline loops: CDR1 DFQATT, CDR2 SNEGSKA (reference sequence). Trimming removed 3 bases at V and 2 bases at J, with 4 bases between. This CDR3 has 11 amino acids. In nucleotides, the CDR3 is TGCAGTGCTAGTGATCAAGAGACCCAGTACTTC. It encodes CSASDQETQYF.

This clonotype was picked up many times. The CDR3 sequence: CASSNSGRAGETQYF. The CDR3 DNA follows: TGTGCCAGCAGCAACAGCGGGAGGGCCGGGGAGACCCAGTACTTC. V is TRBV11-2 and J is TRBJ2-5, with TRBD2 matching 10 bases. Germline CDR1 SGHAT, CDR2 FQNNGV. The CDR3 loop spans 15 amino acids. V lost 5 bases, J lost 5 bases, and 8 bases stayed unmatched.

The chain combines TRBV11-2 with TRBJ1-1; no firm D call. The length of the CDR3 is 13 residues. CDR1 is SGHAT, CDR2 FQNNGV, per germline. Trimming shortened V by 5 bases and J by 9 bases, and 16 bases separated the two germline ends. CDR3: CASSLTERVKAFF. The DNA of the CDR3 is TGTGCCAGCAGCCTAACTGAACGGGTTAAAGCTTTCTTT. The full variable domain, its missing parts supplied by reference TRBV11-2 and TRBJ1-1, is EAGVAQSPRYKIIEKRQSVAFWCNPISGHATLYWYQQILGQGPKLLIQFQNNGVVDDSQLPKDRFSAERLKGVDSTLKIQPAKLEDSAVYLCASSLTERVKAFFGQGTRLTVV.

The chain is built from TRBV20-1 and TRBJ2-1; D is unresolved. CDR1 and CDR2 (germline): DFQATT, SNEGSKA (reference sequence). With 6 bases removed from V and 7 bases from J, the gap between germline ends came to 10 bases. The CDR3 loop spans 11 amino acids. In nucleotides, the CDR3 is TGCAGTGCCACGGCTCGGAATGAGCAGTTCTTC. Amino acid sequence: CSATARNEQFF.

This clonotype was seen at least ten times. This CDR3 reads CASSPAGTGSSYEQYF. The CDR3 nucleotides are TGTGCCAGCAGTCCCGCCGGGACAGGGAGCTCCTACGAGCAGTACTTC. The chain has TRBV28 and TRBJ2-7; TRBD1 agrees at 9 bases. Germline V gene lookup returns CDR1 MDHEN and CDR2 SYDVKM. Trimming took 5 bases from V and 0 from J; bases not matched to a gene: 8. The CDR3 spans 16 residues.

The sample holds many counts of this clonotype. V usage is TRBV10-3 and J usage is TRBJ2-5, with no clear D. Germline V gene sequence: CDR1 ENHRY, CDR2 SYGVKD. The CDR3 sequence is 17 residues long. The V end lost 3 bases, the J end lost 2 bases, and 19 bases lay between the germline ends. CDR3: CAISDTRFPTEQETQYF. The CDR3 nucleotides read TGTGCCATCAGTGATACCCGATTCCCAACAGAACAAGAGACCCAGTACTTC.

This clonotype turned up a few times. The chain recombines TRBV25-1 with TRBJ2-5; D might be TRBD2 (5 bases). The CDR3 runs to 12 residues. Trimming took off 10 bases at V and 3 bases at J, with 12 bases between the two ends. Germline V gives CDR1 MGHDK, CDR2 SYGVNS. The CDR3 here is CATYGNEETQYF. Written as DNA, the CDR3 is TGTGCCACGTACGGGAACGAAGAGACCCAGTACTTC.

In its sample, this clonotype was seen many times. The chain joins TRBV7-9 to TRBJ2-3; no firm D call. CDR1 SEHNR and CDR2 FQNEAQ come from the germline V gene (reference sequence). This CDR3 spans 12 amino acids. Trimming removed 5 bases at V and 2 bases at J, with 5 bases between. The CDR3 loop is CASSLHTDTQYF. DNA of the CDR3: TGTGCCAGCAGCCTTCACACAGATACGCAGTATTTT.

In this sample, this clonotype turned up a few times. The chain combines TRBV24-1 with TRBJ2-3; no firm D call. This CDR3 region has 13 residues. Between the trimmed V and J ends, which lost 4 bases and 6 bases, there was a span of 10 bases. In germline, CDR1 is KGHDR, CDR2 SFDVKD. The CDR3 spells CATSDPNVDTQYF. CDR3 bases: TGTGCCACCAGTGACCCCAACGTGGATACGCAGTATTTT.

This sequence joins TRBV20-1 and TRBJ1-1; D ambiguous. This CDR3 region has 14 residues. The V and J ends lost 0 bases and 5 bases respectively, with 13 bases between them. CDR1 and CDR2 (germline): DFQATT, SNEGSKA (reference sequence). In nucleotides, the CDR3 is TGCAGTGCTAGAGATCATCAAGGAGGGACTGAAGCTTTCTTT. Translation gives CSARDHQGGTEAFF.

The chain couples TRBV19 to TRBJ2-7; 12 bases map to TRBD1. From germline, CDR1 is LNHDA and CDR2 SQIVND (reference sequence). The CDR3 loop spans 15 amino acids. The trim removed 6 bases at V and 4 bases at J, leaving 7 bases unmatched. CDR3 sequence (DNA): TGTGCCAGTAGGGCACCGGGACAGGGGGCATACGAGCAGTACTTC. It translates to CASRAPGQGAYEQYF. The full variable domain, rest sourced from reference TRBV19 and TRBJ2-7, is DGGITQSPKYLFRKEGQNVTLSCEQNLNHDAMYWYRQDPGQGLRLIYYSQIVNDFQKGDIAEGYSVSREKKESFPLTVTSAQKNPTAFYLCASRAPGQGAYEQYFGPGTRLTVT.

This clonotype was detected ten times or more. The chain links TRBV6-1 to TRBJ2-7; D gene unclear. The CDR3 sequence is 14 residues long. The germline V and J ends were trimmed by 8 bases and 0 bases, with 14 bases remaining between them. Per the germline V gene, CDR1 is MNHNS and CDR2 is SASEGT. CDR3 residues: CASLWGLGSYEQYF. The CDR3 nucleotides are TGTGCCAGCCTCTGGGGTCTGGGCTCCTACGAGCAGTACTTC.

This clonotype was recorded once. The chain joins TRBV25-1 to TRBJ2-7; tentatively, D is TRBD2 (6 bases). The CDR3 is made up of 13 amino acids. Per the germline V gene, CDR1 is MGHDK and CDR2 is SYGVNS. Between the trimmed V and J ends, which lost 4 bases and 3 bases, there was a span of 10 bases. This CDR3 is CASSGDSRYEQYF. The DNA of the CDR3 is TGTGCCAGCAGTGGGGACTCCCGCTACGAGCAGTACTTC.